This T cell receptor beta chain came from a study of OX40 agonist ivuxolimab in advanced cancers. Across the study: Six ivuxolimab dose levels, 0.01 to 10 mg/kg, were given intravenously every 2 weeks.

Clones were read by immunoSEQ multiplex PCR, and TCRdb kept only the in-frame ones, dropping some. The sample consists of about 40,000 clones, about 85% of them appearing once. Points from the study as a whole: Blood T cells, both CD4+ and CD8+, expanded clonally by week 6 at 0.1 to 3.0 mg/kg.

This CDR3 has 20 amino acids. Per germline, CDR1 SSHAT and CDR2 FNYEAQ (reference sequence). Peripheral blood came from all dose cohorts at three timepoints. With regard to this clone: What it binds is not known. The junction departs from germline at one end; a sequencing error may be responsible.

The sample was CD4+ or CD8+ T cells sorted from blood, taken in a trial of the OX40 agonist ivuxolimab. The J gene is TRBJ1-4, the V gene TRBV7-7, with 9 bases that match TRBD1. The receptor comes from an adult with an advanced solid tumor such as melanoma, head and neck, liver or kidney cancer. The CDR3 region has the DNA TGTGCTAGCATGCGGTCCACAGGGGGCCTAGTTAGCGGTACTAATGAAAAACTGTTTTTT. Protein sequence: CASMRSTGGLVSGTNEKLFF.